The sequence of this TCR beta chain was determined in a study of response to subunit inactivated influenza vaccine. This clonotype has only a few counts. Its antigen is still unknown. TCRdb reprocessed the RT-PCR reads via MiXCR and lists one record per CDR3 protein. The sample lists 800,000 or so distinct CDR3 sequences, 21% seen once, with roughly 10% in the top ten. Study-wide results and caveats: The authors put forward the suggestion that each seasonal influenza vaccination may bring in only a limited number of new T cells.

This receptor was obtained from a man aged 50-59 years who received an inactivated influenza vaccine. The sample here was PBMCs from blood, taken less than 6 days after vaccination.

The CDR3 sequence: CATSRDRGGYGYTF. The CDR3 DNA reads TGTGCCACCAGCAGAGATCGGGGAGGATATGGCTACACCTTC. The V call is TRBV15, the J call TRBJ1-2; D gene ambiguous. The V end was cut by 0 bases, the J end by 5 bases, with 10 bases between. From germline, CDR1 is LNHNV and CDR2 YYDKDF (reference sequence). The CDR3 extends over 14 amino acids.